This TCR beta chain is from a study of identifying expanded T cells in peripheral blood. Here immunoSEQ multiplex PCR was the method, and the copy in TCRdb shows in-frame clones only, minus some. The sample holds about 100,000 clones, about 88% seen once. The CDR3 consists of 15 residues. In germline, CDR1 is SGDLS, CDR2 YYNGEE. Trimming took off 4 bases at V and 3 bases at J, with 14 bases between the two ends. The source of this sequence is a person aged 18 to 75 in good health. The genes are TRBV9 and TRBJ1-5; a weak D match, TRBD1 (6 bases). Sample: blood. The CDR3 loop reads CASSSSTGANQPQHF. CDR3 coding DNA: TGTGCCAGCAGCTCCAGCACGGGGGCCAATCAGCCCCAGCATTTT.